Below, 13 T cell receptor beta chains from the same sample are listed, as sequenced in a study of cytomegalovirus exposure and HLA in healthy donors. Primers included in the PCR were 60 Vbeta and 13 Jbeta primers. The repertoire was sequenced with immunoSEQ multiplex PCR; TCRdb's copy has only in-frame clones and lacks some. The sample consists of around 150,000 clones, around two thirds of them appearing once. Input material: PBMCs. The receptors originated from a male donor in good health and CMV-seronegative.

J is TRBJ1-1 and V is TRBV10-1, with D maybe TRBD1 (6 bases). Germline V gives CDR1 WNHNN, CDR2 SYGVQD (reference sequence). The CDR3 consists of 15 residues. The germline V and J ends were trimmed by 4 bases and 1 base, with 13 bases remaining between them. For the CDR3, the DNA is TGCGCCAGCAGTGGAACTAGGGGGACGAACACTGAAGCTTTCTTT. Amino acid sequence: CASSGTRGTNTEAFF.

V is TRBV6-5 and J is TRBJ1-6; TRBD1 matches 9 bases. Germline CDR1 and CDR2: MNHEY and SVGAGI. This CDR3 has 12 residues. Losses at the gene ends were 7 bases for V and 12 bases for J; bases not matched to a gene: 4. The CDR3 loop is CASNNRGRPLHF. DNA of the CDR3: TGTGCCAGCAACAACAGGGGGCGACCCCTCCACTTT.

Turning to this clone: Other DNA sequences in this sample translate to the same CDR3. The chain is built from TRBV7-3 and TRBJ1-2, with 10 bases aligning to TRBD1. The CDR3 consists of 13 residues. J was trimmed by 5 bases and V by 4 bases; bases with no gene match: 1. Germline V gene data show CDR1 as SGHTA and CDR2 as FQGTGA. Here the CDR3 DNA reads TGTGCCAGCAGCTCGGGACAGGGGTATGGCTACACCTTC. The encoded protein is CASSSGQGYGYTF.

This clone has a handful of counts. Written as DNA, the CDR3 is TGCGCCAGCAGCTTGGTTGGCAGGACCCGGAGGAGTGAAAAACTGTTTTTT. Residues: CASSLVGRTRRSEKLFF. The chain links TRBV5-1 to TRBJ1-4, with D hard to call. The CDR3 is 17 amino acids. Germline CDR1 and CDR2: SGHRS and YFSETQ. Trimming removed 0 bases at V and 7 bases at J, with 19 bases between. The variable domain in full, completed from reference TRBV5-1 and TRBJ1-4, reads KAGVTQTPRYLIKTRGQQVTLSCSPISGHRSVSWYQQTPGQGLQFLFEYFSETQRNKGNFPGRFSGRQFSNSRSEMNVSTLELGDSALYLCASSLVGRTRRSEKLFFGSGTQLSVL.

V and J are TRBV19 and TRBJ2-5; 12 bases match TRBD2. The CDR3 extends over 16 amino acids. The ends lost 2 bases at V and 4 bases at J; junction bases unmatched: 5. Germline V CDR1 and CDR2: LNHDA, SQIVND (reference sequence). The CDR3 loop reads CASSISLAGGTETQYF. CDR3 nucleotides: TGTGCCAGTAGTATATCGCTAGCGGGGGGGACAGAGACCCAGTACTTC.

CDR3 sequence reads: CASSLVAAAKETYTF. The CDR3 DNA sequence: TGCGCCAGCAGCTTGGTCGCGGCAGCCAAGGAGACCTACACCTTC. The chain carries TRBV5-1 and TRBJ1-2; D not certain. Trimming stripped 0 bases from V and 10 bases from J, with 19 bases between. Looked up from germline, CDR1 is SGHRS and CDR2 is YFSETQ. The CDR3 spans 15 residues.

This clone is a singleton in its sample. The chain recombines TRBV6-1 with TRBJ1-2; TRBD1 aligns across 9 bases. CDR1 and CDR2 (germline): MNHNS, SASEGT. The junction had 3 bases not matched to a gene; V was cut back by 2 bases and J by 2 bases. The CDR3 runs 15 residues. This CDR3 is CASSEIGTGNYGYTF. DNA for the CDR3: TGTGCCAGCAGTGAAATCGGGACAGGGAACTATGGCTACACCTTC.

The chain employs TRBV5-1 and TRBJ2-1; 9 nucleotides align to TRBD2. J lost 8 bases, V lost 1 base, and 7 bases had no gene match. The CDR3 spans 15 residues. Germline CDR1 is SGHRS and CDR2 is YFSETQ. CDR3 loop: CASSLPSGGIDEQFF. The CDR3 nucleotides are TGCGCCAGCAGCTTGCCCAGCGGGGGGATCGATGAGCAGTTCTTC.

V and J are TRBV2 and TRBJ1-6; no firm D call. CDR1 is SNHLY and CDR2 is FYNNEI in the germline V gene. V lost 3 bases and J lost 6, with 9 bases in between. CDR3 length: 14 amino acids. CDR3 protein: CASSDGYLNSPLHF. In DNA, the CDR3 is TGTGCCAGCAGTGACGGGTACCTTAATTCACCCCTCCACTTT.

The chain links TRBV6-1 to TRBJ2-3; D is ambiguous. Deletions cut 5 bases from V and 2 bases from J, with 11 bases between. Germline values: CDR1 MNHNS, CDR2 SASEGT. The CDR3 consists of 14 residues. CDR3 region: CASSPQALTDTQYF. The DNA for the CDR3 is TGTGCCAGCAGTCCCCAAGCTCTCACAGATACGCAGTATTTT.

This clone came up a few times. CDR3 nucleotide sequence: TGTGCCAGCAGCTCGATTGACGGGATTAATGAAAAACTGTTTTTT. It encodes CASSSIDGINEKLFF. The V gene is TRBV5-6, the J gene TRBJ1-4; no definite D call. CDR1 SGHDT and CDR2 YYEEEE come from the germline V gene. CDR3 size: 15 residues. V lost 3 bases and J lost 4, with 13 bases in between.

The rearrangement joins TRBV20-1 to TRBJ2-5, with unresolved D. Germline V lookup: CDR1 DFQATT, CDR2 SNEGSKA (reference sequence). The CDR3 has 10 residues. Trimming took off 3 bases at V and 6 bases at J, with 5 bases between the two ends. In nucleotides, the CDR3 is TGCAGTGCTAGTGGGCAGACCCAGTACTTC. Translating it yields CSASGQTQYF.

This clone was seen more than once but under ten times. A junction boundary mismatches the germline segment, possibly from a read error. This chain joins TRBV10-3 and TRBJ1-1; 8 bases align to TRBD1. Germline V gene sequence: CDR1 ENHRY, CDR2 SYGVKD. The CDR3 has 13 amino acids. This CDR3 is CAISEGPQGVSVF. DNA of the CDR3: TGTGCCATCAGTGAAGGGCCACAGGGGGTGAGTGTCTTT.